This TCR beta chain was sequenced in a study of T cells after yellow fever vaccination (dated by TCRdb to between 2018 and 2020). With respect to the entire study: Libraries from fractions with low cell numbers were prepared with the SMART-Seq v4 Ultra Low Input RNA kit. Two healthy male donors, one aged 18 to 30 and one aged 30 to 40 years, made up the cohort. Bulk TCR alpha and beta repertoires were sequenced longitudinally to track T-cell clones before and after primary and booster YFV17D yellow fever vaccination. Blood samples were taken at several timepoints before and after primary and secondary immunization, and bulk PBMC replicates and cell subsets were isolated. General findings and caveats noted by the study authors: Compared with the primary T-cell response, the secondary T-cell response was faster but weaker, reaching its peak on day 5 rather than on day 15. Because only a couple of donors were included in the study, the extent to which the findings can be generalized is limited. Because abundant contaminating clonotypes from the bulk population could be contained in FACS-sorted repertoires, computational filtering was required. A small fraction of clonotypes showed up in both the CD4 and CD8 compartments, probably as a result of convergent recombination. Most clones expanded after primary vaccination were re-detected after the booster (about 96% of CD4 and 80% to 90% of CD8), suggesting broad memory maintenance.

The sample's treatment or condition label is to be understood as: live attenuated yellow fever vaccine strain. Two biological replicates of bulk PBMCs were collected at each blood-draw timepoint. A standard Ficoll-Paque protocol was used to isolate PBMCs from peripheral blood. TriZol was used to extract RNA from bulk PBMCs, CD4 and CD8 fractions, and dextramer-positive and dextramer-negative fractions. Details on this clonotype: The clone's antigen remains unknown. Base quality data are lacking; no much larger clone is found one base away.

Cut back by 2 bases and 5 bases, the V and J ends lie 19 bases apart. The CDR3 runs 16 residues from the cysteine to the phenylalanine. Only the CDR3 part of the read is kept: 48 bases, read in frame from the first base. The germline V gene gives CDR1 as SGHRS and CDR2 as YFSETQ. TCR cDNA was synthesized by 5'RACE template switching, which introduced a universal primer site and unique molecular identifiers. cDNA synthesis was primed from both the TCR alpha and TCR beta constant segments. Library amplification used two PCR steps, and the second PCR step added sample barcodes and sequencing adapters. Sequencing of libraries was performed on Illumina HiSeq 2500 (2x100 bp) or NovaSeq (2x150 bp). Turning to the authors' computational methods: MIGEC was used to demultiplex reads and collapse the reads into UMI consensus sequences, and MiXCR was used for V(D)J alignment. Using edgeR on replicate PBMC samples, clonotypes were called vaccine-responding if FDR was below 0.01 and the log2 fold change was above 5 up to day 15. CD4 or CD8 identity was assigned to each bulk clonotype according to whether the clonotype was present at higher abundance in the sequenced CD4 repertoire or the sequenced CD8 repertoire. TCRdb reprocessing: public reads trimmed at Q25 with fastp, clones called with MiXCR, in-frame beta chains kept. All rows with the same CDR3 protein become a single entry with the most common DNA and genes. TCRdb assigned the V and J calls; the authors' analysis was not used. This sample has just under 600,000 distinct CDR3 sequences in its table, and roughly 12% of those were observed once. The ten biggest clones cover around 15% of the sample.

The chain uses TRBV5-1 and TRBJ2-5; the D region possibly corresponds to TRBD2 (6 bases align). The sequence was collected from a man aged 25-40 years who received the YFV17D yellow fever vaccine. The material was PBMCs, obtained on the day of the yellow fever booster vaccination. CDR3 protein: CASSFGNSGPMETQYF. At the DNA level, the sequence is TGCGCCAGCAGCTTCGGAAATAGCGGCCCGATGGAGACCCAGTACTTC.